Shown below are 9 T cell receptor beta chains from a single sample sequenced in a study of response to subunit inactivated influenza vaccine. TCRdb processed the RT-PCR reads anew with MiXCR; each CDR3 protein has one entry. The table records approximately 500,000 distinct CDR3 sequences, 10% to 15% of them present only once. The sequences come from PBMCs from blood, collected 45 days after vaccination. These receptors were obtained from a man between 50 and 59 years old who received an inactivated influenza vaccine.

This rearrangement joins TRBV30 to TRBJ2-1, with D unresolved. This CDR3 region has 15 residues. V was cut by 1 base and J by 0 bases, with 10 bases left in between. The germline gives CDR1 GTSNPN, CDR2 SVGIG (reference sequence). Written as DNA, the CDR3 is TGTGCCTGGAGTGACCCAGTCGTCTCCTACAATGAGCAGTTCTTC. This codes for CAWSDPVVSYNEQFF. The full variable domain, with the rest looked up from reference TRBV30 and TRBJ2-1, is SQTIHQWPATLVQPVGSPLSLECTVEGTSNPNLYWYRQAAGRGLQLLFYSVGIGQISSEVPQNLSASRPQDRQFILSSKKLLLSDSGFYLCAWSDPVVSYNEQFFGPGTRLTVL.

CDR3 in amino acids: CATSRTPGQGGNTGELFF. The CDR3 DNA sequence: TGTGCCACCAGCAGGACCCCCGGACAGGGCGGGAACACCGGGGAGCTGTTTTTT. The rearrangement joins TRBV15 to TRBJ2-2, with 8 bases lining up with TRBD1. The CDR3 loop spans 18 amino acids. The V gene's germline CDR1 is LNHNV and CDR2 YYDKDF (reference sequence). V lost 3 bases and J lost 1; bases outside the gene matches: 10. The whole variable domain, filled in from reference TRBV15 and TRBJ2-2, reads DAMVIQNPRYQVTQFGKPVTLSCSQTLNHNVMYWYQQKSSQAPKLLFHYYDKDFNNEADTPDNFQSRRPNTSFCFLDIRSPGLGDTAMYLCATSRTPGQGGNTGELFFGEGSRLTVL.

This chain connects TRBV4-2 to TRBJ2-1; a possible D gene is TRBD1 (6 bases). The V and J ends lost 5 bases and 5 bases respectively, with 19 bases between them. The CDR3 extends over 16 amino acids. The germline gives CDR1 LGHNA, CDR2 YNFKEQ. CDR3 residues: CASSTDDRPEDNEQFF. In DNA form, the CDR3 reads TGTGCCAGCAGCACCGACGACAGGCCGGAGGACAATGAGCAGTTCTTC.

V and J are TRBV20-1 and TRBJ1-1; possible D gene TRBD1, 5 bases. V lost 2 bases to trimming and J lost 8 bases, with 12 bases between them. This CDR3 comprises 12 residues. The germline V gene encodes CDR1 DFQATT and CDR2 SNEGSKA (reference sequence). The CDR3 DNA reads TGCAGTGCTAGACAGGGTGAAGGGGAAGCTTTCTTT. Amino acids: CSARQGEGEAFF.

This clonotype has a handful of counts. The chain employs TRBV24-1 and TRBJ2-3, with 12 bases lining up with TRBD2. V shed 1 base, J shed 4 bases, and the junction held 2 bases outside the gene matches. The germline gives CDR1 KGHDR, CDR2 SFDVKD. The length of the CDR3 is 16 residues. The DNA for the CDR3 is TGTGCCACCAGTGATTTCCTAGCGGGAGGGCCAGATACGCAGTATTTT. Translating it yields CATSDFLAGGPDTQYF.

J is TRBJ2-2 and V is TRBV7-9; D unclear. Trimming shortened V by 5 bases and J by 1 base, and 8 bases separated the two germline ends. The V gene's germline CDR1 is SEHNR and CDR2 FQNEAQ (reference sequence). The CDR3 is made up of 14 amino acids. For the CDR3, the DNA is TGTGCCAGCAGCAAGGACCGGAACACCGGGGAGCTGTTTTTT. As protein: CASSKDRNTGELFF.

This clonotype was observed a few times. The V and J genes are TRBV20-1 and TRBJ2-5; 12 bases agree with TRBD2. V was pared by 2 bases and J by 3 bases, with 1 base of the junction left unmatched. Germline CDR1 reads DFQATT; CDR2 reads SNEGSKA (reference sequence). This CDR3 is built from 14 residues. The CDR3, as DNA: TGCAGTGCTAGACTAGCGGGAGGGAAAGAGACCCAGTACTTC. It is translated as CSARLAGGKETQYF.

The chain is built from TRBV7-6 and TRBJ2-1, with 8 positions matching TRBD1. The V segment lost 5 bases and the J segment 8 bases; nucleotides outside the gene matches: 8. Germline V gives CDR1 SGHVS, CDR2 FNYEAQ. CDR3 length: 14 amino acids. The CDR3 loop is CASSPETGDYEQFF. The DNA of the CDR3 is TGTGCCAGCAGCCCCGAGACAGGGGACTATGAGCAGTTCTTC.

The rearrangement links TRBV4-3 to TRBJ1-2; D gene unclear. This CDR3 has 15 residues. The V end was cut by 1 base, the J end by 6 bases, with 15 bases between. CDR1 is LGHNA, CDR2 YSLEER, per germline. The CDR3 nucleotides are TGCGCCAGCAGCCAAGGTCGGGGAGGTCCTCATGGCTACACCTTC. This translates into CASSQGRGGPHGYTF.